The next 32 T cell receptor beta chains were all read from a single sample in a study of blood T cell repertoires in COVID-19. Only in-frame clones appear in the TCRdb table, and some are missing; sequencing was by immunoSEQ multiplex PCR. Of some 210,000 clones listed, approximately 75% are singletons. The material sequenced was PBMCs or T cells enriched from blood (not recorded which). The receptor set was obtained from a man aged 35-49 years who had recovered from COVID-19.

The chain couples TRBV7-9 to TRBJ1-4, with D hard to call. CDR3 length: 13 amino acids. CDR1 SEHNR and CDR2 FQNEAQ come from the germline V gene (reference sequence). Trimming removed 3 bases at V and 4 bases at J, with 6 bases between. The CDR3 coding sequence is TGTGCCAGCAGCTTCGGGAGTAATGAAAAACTGTTTTTT. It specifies CASSFGSNEKLFF.

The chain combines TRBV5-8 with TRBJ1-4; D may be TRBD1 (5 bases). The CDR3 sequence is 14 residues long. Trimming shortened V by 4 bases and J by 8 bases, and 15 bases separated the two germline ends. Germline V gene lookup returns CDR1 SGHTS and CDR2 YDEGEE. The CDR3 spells CASSLTGAGEKLFF. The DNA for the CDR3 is TGTGCCAGCAGCCTCACTGGGGCGGGAGAAAAACTGTTTTTT.

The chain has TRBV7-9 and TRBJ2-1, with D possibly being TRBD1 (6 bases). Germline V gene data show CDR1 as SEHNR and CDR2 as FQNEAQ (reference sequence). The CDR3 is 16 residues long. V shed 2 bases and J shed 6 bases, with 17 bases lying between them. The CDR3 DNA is TGTGCCAGCAGCTTAATCCCCGACAGGTCACGCAATGAGCAGTTCTTC. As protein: CASSLIPDRSRNEQFF.

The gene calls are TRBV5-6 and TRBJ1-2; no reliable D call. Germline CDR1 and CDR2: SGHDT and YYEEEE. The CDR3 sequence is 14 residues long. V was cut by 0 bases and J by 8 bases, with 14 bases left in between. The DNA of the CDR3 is TGTGCCAGCAGCTTGGACGCCGTACCTATGGGCTACACCTTC. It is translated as CASSLDAVPMGYTF.

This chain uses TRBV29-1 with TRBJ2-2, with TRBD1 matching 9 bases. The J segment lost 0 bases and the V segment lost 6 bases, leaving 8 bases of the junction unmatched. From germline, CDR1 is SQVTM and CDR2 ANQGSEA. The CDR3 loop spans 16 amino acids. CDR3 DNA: TGCAGCGTGGGCCCGGGACAGGGCTCGAACACCGGGGAGCTGTTTTTT. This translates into CSVGPGQGSNTGELFF.

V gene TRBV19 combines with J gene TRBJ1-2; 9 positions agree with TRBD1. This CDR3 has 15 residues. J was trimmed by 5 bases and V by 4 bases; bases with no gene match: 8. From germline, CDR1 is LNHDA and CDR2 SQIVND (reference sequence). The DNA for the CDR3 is TGTGCCAGTAGTACCCGCCCGGGACAGGGATATGGCTACACCTTC. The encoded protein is CASSTRPGQGYGYTF.

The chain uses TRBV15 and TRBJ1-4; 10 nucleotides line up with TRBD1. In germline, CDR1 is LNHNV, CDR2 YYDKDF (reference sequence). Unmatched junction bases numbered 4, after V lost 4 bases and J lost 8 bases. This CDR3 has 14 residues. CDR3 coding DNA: TGTGCCACCAGCAAGGACAGGGGGATGGAAAAACTGTTTTTT. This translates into CATSKDRGMEKLFF.

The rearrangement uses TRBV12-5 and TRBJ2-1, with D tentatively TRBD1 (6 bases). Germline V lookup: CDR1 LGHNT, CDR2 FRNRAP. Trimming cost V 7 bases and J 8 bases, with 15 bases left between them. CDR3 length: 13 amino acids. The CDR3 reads CASAPTGSDEQFF. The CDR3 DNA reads TGTGCTAGTGCTCCAACAGGGTCGGATGAGCAGTTCTTC.

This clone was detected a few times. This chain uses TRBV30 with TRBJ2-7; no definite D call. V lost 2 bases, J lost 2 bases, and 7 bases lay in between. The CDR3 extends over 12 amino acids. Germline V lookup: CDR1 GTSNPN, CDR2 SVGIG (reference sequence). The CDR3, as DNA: TGTGCCTGGAGTCAGTCAGCCTACGAGCAGTACTTC. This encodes CAWSQSAYEQYF.

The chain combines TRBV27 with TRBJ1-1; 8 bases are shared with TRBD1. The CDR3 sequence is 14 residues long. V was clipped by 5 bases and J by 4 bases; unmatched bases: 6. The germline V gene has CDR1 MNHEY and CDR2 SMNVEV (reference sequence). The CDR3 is CASSDGQGTTEAFF. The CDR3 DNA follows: TGTGCCAGCAGTGACGGACAGGGAACCACTGAAGCTTTCTTT.

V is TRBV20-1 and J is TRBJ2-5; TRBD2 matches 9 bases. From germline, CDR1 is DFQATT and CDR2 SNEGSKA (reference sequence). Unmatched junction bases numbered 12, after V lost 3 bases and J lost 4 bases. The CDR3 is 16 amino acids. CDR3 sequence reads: CSASGKASGIGETQYF. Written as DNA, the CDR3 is TGCAGTGCTAGTGGGAAGGCTAGCGGGATCGGAGAGACCCAGTACTTC.

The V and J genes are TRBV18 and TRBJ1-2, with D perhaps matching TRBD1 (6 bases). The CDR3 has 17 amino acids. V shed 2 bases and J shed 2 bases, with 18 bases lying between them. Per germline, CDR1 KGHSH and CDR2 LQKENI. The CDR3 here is CASSPKGVGILNYGYTF. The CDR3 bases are TGTGCCAGCTCACCAAAGGGGGTCGGGATATTGAACTATGGCTACACCTTC. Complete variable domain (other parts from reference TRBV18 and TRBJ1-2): NAGVMQNPRHLVRRRGQEARLRCSPMKGHSHVYWYRQLPEEGLKFMVYLQKENIIDESGMPKERFSAEFPKEGPSILRIQQVVRGDSAAYFCASSPKGVGILNYGYTFGSGTRLTVV.

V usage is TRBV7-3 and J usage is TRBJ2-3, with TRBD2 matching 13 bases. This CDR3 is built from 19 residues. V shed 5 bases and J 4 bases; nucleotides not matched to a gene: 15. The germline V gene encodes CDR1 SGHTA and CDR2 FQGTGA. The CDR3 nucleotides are TGTGCCAGCAGCCGAACAGGACTAGCGGGAGACGGGGGGGCAGATACGCAGTATTTT. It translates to CASSRTGLAGDGGADTQYF.

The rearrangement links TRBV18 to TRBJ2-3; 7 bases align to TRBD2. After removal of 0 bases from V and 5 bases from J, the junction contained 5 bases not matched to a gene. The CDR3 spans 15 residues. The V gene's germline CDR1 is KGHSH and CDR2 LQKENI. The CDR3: CASSPPAGVKDTQYF. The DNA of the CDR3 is TGTGCCAGCTCACCACCGGCGGGAGTTAAAGATACGCAGTATTTT.

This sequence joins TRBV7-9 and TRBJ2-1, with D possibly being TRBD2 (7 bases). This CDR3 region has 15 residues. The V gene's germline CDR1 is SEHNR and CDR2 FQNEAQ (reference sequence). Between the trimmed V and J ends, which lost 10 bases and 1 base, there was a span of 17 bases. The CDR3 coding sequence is TGTGCCATCCGGCTAGGGGGGGGATCCTACAATGAGCAGTTCTTC. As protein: CAIRLGGGSYNEQFF.

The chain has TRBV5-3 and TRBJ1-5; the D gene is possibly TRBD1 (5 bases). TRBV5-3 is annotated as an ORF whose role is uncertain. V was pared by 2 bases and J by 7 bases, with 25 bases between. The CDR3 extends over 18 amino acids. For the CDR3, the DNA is TGTGCCAGAAGCTTATCTGAGAACGCCCGGGGGAAAGGGCAGCCCCAGCATTTT. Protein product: CARSLSENARGKGQPQHF.

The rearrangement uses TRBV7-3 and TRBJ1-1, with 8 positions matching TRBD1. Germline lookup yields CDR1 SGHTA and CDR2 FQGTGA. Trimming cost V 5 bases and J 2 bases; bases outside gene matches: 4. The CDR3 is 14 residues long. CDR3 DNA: TGTGCCAGCAGCCGGACAGGGCACAACACTGAAGCTTTCTTT. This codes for CASSRTGHNTEAFF.

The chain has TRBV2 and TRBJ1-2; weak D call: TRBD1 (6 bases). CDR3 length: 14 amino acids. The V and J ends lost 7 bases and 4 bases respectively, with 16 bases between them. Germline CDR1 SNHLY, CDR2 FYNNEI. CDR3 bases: TGTGCCAGCACCGGGGTCAGGGGCCCCTATGGCTACACCTTC. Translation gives CASTGVRGPYGYTF.

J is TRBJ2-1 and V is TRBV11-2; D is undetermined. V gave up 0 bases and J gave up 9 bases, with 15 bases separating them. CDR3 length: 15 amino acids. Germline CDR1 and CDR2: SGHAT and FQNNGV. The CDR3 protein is CASSLDPRPLSEQFF. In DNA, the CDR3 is TGTGCCAGCAGCTTAGACCCTAGGCCCCTGAGTGAGCAGTTCTTC.

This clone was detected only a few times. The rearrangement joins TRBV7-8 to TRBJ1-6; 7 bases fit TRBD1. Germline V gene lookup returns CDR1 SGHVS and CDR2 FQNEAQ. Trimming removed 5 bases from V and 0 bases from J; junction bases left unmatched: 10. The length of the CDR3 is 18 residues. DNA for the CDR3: TGTGCCAGCAGCAAGACAGGGTTAGGAAGCTCCTATAATTCACCCCTCCACTTT. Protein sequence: CASSKTGLGSSYNSPLHF.

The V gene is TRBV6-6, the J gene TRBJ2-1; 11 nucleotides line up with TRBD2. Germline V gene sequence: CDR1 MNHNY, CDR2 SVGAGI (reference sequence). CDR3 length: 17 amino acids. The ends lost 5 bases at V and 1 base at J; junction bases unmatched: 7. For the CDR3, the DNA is TGTGCCAGCAGTCGTACTAGCGGGAGTTTTTCCTACAATGAGCAGTTCTTC. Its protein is CASSRTSGSFSYNEQFF.

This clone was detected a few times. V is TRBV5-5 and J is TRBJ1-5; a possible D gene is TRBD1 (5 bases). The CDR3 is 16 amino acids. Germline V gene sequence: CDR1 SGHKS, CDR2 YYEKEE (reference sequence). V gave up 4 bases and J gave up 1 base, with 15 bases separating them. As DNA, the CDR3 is TGTGCCAGCAGCCCAGACAGTTTCTTGAGCAATCAGCCCCAGCATTTT. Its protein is CASSPDSFLSNQPQHF.

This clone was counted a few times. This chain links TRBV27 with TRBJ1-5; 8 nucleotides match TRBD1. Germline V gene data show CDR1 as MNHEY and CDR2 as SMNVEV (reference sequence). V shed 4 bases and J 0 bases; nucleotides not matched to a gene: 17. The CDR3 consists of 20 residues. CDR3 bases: TGTGCCAGCAGTTCGCGAATCCAAAACCGGGACAGGTATAGCAATCAGCCCCAGCATTTT. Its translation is CASSSRIQNRDRYSNQPQHF.

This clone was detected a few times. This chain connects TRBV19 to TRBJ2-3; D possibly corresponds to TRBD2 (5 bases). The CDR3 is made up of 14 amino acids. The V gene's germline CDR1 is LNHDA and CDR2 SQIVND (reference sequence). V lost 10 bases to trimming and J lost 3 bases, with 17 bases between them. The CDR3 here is CATTRGSETDTQYF. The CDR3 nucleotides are TGTGCCACCACCCGGGGTAGCGAGACAGATACGCAGTATTTT.

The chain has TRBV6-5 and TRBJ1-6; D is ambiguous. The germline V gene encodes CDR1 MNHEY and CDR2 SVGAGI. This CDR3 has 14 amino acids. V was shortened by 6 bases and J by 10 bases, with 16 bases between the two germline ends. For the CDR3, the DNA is TGTGCCAGCAGATTTCTCGGTGGTACGTCACCCCTCCACTTT. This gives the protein CASRFLGGTSPLHF.

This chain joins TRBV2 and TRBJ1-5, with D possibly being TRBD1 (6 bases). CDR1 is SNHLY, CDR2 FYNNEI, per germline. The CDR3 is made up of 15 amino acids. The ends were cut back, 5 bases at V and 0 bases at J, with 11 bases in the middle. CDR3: CASSLQGDSNQPQHF. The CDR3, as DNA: TGTGCCAGCAGTTTACAGGGAGATAGCAATCAGCCCCAGCATTTT.

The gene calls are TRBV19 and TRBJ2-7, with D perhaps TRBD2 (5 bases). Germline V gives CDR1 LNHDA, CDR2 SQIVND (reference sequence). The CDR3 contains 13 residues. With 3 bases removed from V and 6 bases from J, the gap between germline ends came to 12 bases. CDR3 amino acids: CASSMVVEGEQYF. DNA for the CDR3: TGTGCCAGTAGTATGGTTGTAGAGGGCGAGCAGTACTTC.

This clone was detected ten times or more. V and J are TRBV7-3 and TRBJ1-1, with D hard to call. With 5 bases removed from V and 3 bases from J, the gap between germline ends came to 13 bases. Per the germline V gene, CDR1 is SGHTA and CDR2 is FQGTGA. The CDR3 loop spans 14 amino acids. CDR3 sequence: CASSPLGADTEAFF. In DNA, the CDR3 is TGTGCCAGCAGCCCGCTCGGCGCGGACACTGAAGCTTTCTTT.

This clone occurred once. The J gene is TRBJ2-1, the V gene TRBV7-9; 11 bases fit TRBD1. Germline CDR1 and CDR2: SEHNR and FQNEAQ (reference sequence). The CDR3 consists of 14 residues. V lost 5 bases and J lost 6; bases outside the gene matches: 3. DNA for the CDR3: TGTGCCAGCAGCCCGGACAGGGGGCTCAATGAGCAGTTCTTC. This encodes CASSPDRGLNEQFF.

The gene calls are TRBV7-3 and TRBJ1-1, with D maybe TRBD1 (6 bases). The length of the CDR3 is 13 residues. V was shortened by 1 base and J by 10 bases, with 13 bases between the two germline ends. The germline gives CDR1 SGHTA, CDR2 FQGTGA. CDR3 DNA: TGTGCCAGCAGCTTAAAGGCAGGGGAAAGAGCTTTCTTT. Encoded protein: CASSLKAGERAFF.

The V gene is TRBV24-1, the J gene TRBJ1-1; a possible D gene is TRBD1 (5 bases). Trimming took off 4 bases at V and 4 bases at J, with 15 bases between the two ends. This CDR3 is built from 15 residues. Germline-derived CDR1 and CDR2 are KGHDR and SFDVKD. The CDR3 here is CATSEAQDQGTEAFF. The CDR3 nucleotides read TGTGCCACCAGTGAAGCACAGGATCAGGGCACTGAAGCTTTCTTT.

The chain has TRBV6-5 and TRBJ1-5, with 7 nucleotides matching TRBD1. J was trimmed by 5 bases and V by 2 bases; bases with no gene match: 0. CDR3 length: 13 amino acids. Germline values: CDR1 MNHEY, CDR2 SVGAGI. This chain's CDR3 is CASSYGQDQPQHF. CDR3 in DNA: TGTGCCAGCAGTTACGGACAGGATCAGCCCCAGCATTTT.